This record covers a single T cell receptor (beta chain). V was pared by 7 bases and J by 2 bases, with 11 bases of the junction left unmatched. This CDR3 has 18 residues. Germline V gene sequence: CDR1 MNHEY, CDR2 SMNVEV (reference sequence). The data originate from a study of T cell changes during pregnancy in multiple sclerosis. Clones were read by immunoSEQ multiplex PCR, and TCRdb kept only the in-frame ones, dropping some. This table holds under 60,000 clones, 85% to 95% found once. J is TRBJ2-3 and V is TRBV27; 14 bases are a match to TRBD2. Sequences were derived from CD4+ T cells from peripheral blood mononuclear cells, sampled in the third trimester of pregnancy. This sequence was found in a female donor with multiple sclerosis, enrolled in a pregnancy study. This CDR3 reads CASMGTSGRGGYTDTQYF. In nucleotides, the CDR3 is TGTGCCAGCATGGGGACTAGCGGGAGAGGGGGCTACACAGATACGCAGTATTTT.